The 8 T cell receptor beta chains below were found in one sample sequenced in a study of CXCR3-negative and CXCR3-positive naive CD8 T cells (dated by TCRdb to 2018 to 2020). TCRdb lists the instrument as NextSeq 550. The Human TCR Profiling Kit (MiLaboratory) was used to make UMI-labeled 5' RACE TRB cDNA libraries. Reprocessed by TCRdb, the reads give a single entry per CDR3 protein sequence, without DNA. The sample's records list 45,000 to 75,000 distinct CDR3 sequences. 0.42% of the sample lies in the top ten. Sequenced material: naive CXCR3- CD8+ T cells from blood. The meaning of the sample's cell subset or site label: CD45RO-CCR7+CD27+CD95- naive CD8+ T cells lacking CXCR3 (TNR3-). Every receptor here comes from a human donor in good health. Some clones in this sample may be carry-over from other donors' samples.

The chain has TRBV28 and TRBJ2-3. Germline CDR1 MDHEN, CDR2 SYDVKM. The CDR3 has 14 residues. Here the CDR3 reads CASSFGGDTDTQYF. Variable domain in full (rest from reference TRBV28 and TRBJ2-3): DVKVTQSSRYLVKRTGEKVFLECVQDMDHENMFWYRQDPGLGLRLIYFSYDVKMKEKGDIPEGYSVSREKKERFSLILESASTNQTSMYLCASSFGGDTDTQYFGPGTRLTVL.

V usage is TRBV10-3 and J usage is TRBJ2-5; the D gene TCRdb calls, TRBD1, cannot be checked with no DNA. The CDR3 covers 18 residues. From germline, CDR1 is ENHRY and CDR2 SYGVKD. CDR3 protein: CAISEGPGAANTQETQYF.

This sequence joins TRBV7-2 and TRBJ2-3; without DNA, the TCRdb call of TRBD1 cannot be checked. The length of the CDR3 is 15 residues. Looked up from germline, CDR1 is SGHTA and CDR2 is FQGNSA. The CDR3 region is CASSPQNGGADTQYF.

V and J are TRBV28 and TRBJ1-2; TCRdb proposes TRBD1, but this gene call is untestable without DNA. The germline gives CDR1 MDHEN, CDR2 SYDVKM. The CDR3 extends over 14 amino acids. CDR3 residues: CASSLEDRGLGYTF.

The J gene is TRBJ2-7, the V gene TRBV11-1. Germline CDR1 and CDR2: SGHAT and FQDESV (reference sequence). The CDR3 extends over 12 amino acids. CDR3 amino acids: CASSPGPLEQYF.

This rearrangement joins TRBV29-1 to TRBJ2-5; TCRdb picks TRBD1, but there is no DNA to check that call. Germline V gives CDR1 SQVTM, CDR2 ANQGSEA. The CDR3 loop spans 13 amino acids. The CDR3 is CSVEPGQEETQYF.

This chain links TRBV5-4 with TRBJ1-6; with no DNA, the TCRdb D assignment of TRBD1 cannot be verified. This CDR3 is built from 17 residues. Germline CDR1 SGHNT, CDR2 YYREEE (reference sequence). CDR3: CASSFKRMDPGDSPLHF. The complete variable domain, with remaining parts taken from reference TRBV5-4 and TRBJ1-6, reads ETGVTQSPTHLIKTRGQQVTLRCSSQSGHNTVSWYQQALGQGPQFIFQYYREEENGRGNFPPRFSGLQFPNYSSELNVNALELDDSALYLCASSFKRMDPGDSPLHFGNGTRLTVT.

The rearrangement joins TRBV28 to TRBJ2-7. Germline V gene lookup returns CDR1 MDHEN and CDR2 SYDVKM. The CDR3 has 16 amino acids. CDR3 amino acids: CASNYDFDRSSYEQYF.